The subject of this entry is one T cell receptor (beta chain). Its antigen is not known. This specimen belongs to a study of T cells in Graves' hyperthyroidism and ophthalmopathy. Study overall: Peripheral blood samples were taken at initial diagnosis, prior to any treatment. Study-wide results and caveats: A median about 6.2 months before onset, the model predicted ophthalmopathy. Blood also contained most expanded thyroid clonotypes above 0.001.

Trimming removed 1 base from V and 1 base from J, with 8 bases in between. The CDR3 spans 14 residues. The germline V gene has CDR1 SGHKS and CDR2 YYEKEE (reference sequence). The source material, RNA transcripts, was used to amplify TCR beta CDR3 regions. Researchers ran a first-round RT-PCR on the TCR CDR3 using the HTBI primer set. TCRdb re-derived calls from the multiplex PCR reads in MiXCR, one entry per CDR3 protein. This table has approximately 420,000 distinct CDR3 sequences, under 15% appearing once. Thyroid ultrasound, orbital computed tomography, clinical symptoms, and serum thyroxine and TRAb underpinned diagnoses.

The TCR was taken from a woman aged 25 to 39 with Graves' hyperthyroidism. Sequencing used blood. The rearrangement links TRBV5-5 to TRBJ2-5; tentative D call: TRBD2 (5 bases). The CDR3 DNA is TGTGCCAGCAGCTTGCCCAGCGGCCAAGAGACCCAGTACTTC. Encoded protein: CASSLPSGQETQYF.